The rows below give T cell receptor beta chains drawn from one sample of a study of somatic mutations in cytotoxic T cells in rheumatoid arthritis. The data were produced by immunoSEQ multiplex PCR, yet TCRdb's version contains in-frame clones alone and is incomplete. The sample lists about 20,000 clones, 85% to 90% seen once, with about 16% in the top ten. The sequenced material came from CD8+ T cells sorted from blood. These receptors were collected from a man in his forties in good health. Each CDR3 is given with its conserved first and last residue. A D gene is named only where the DNA matches it firmly. The size of a clone is reported for some rows only, either as once, few or many, or as a class for expanded clones.

d_call j_call v_call clone_size cdr3_nt cdr3_aa
- TRBJ1-1 TRBV7-9 - TGTGCCAGCAGCCCAAGGGAGGGGATCAGGTACACTGAAGCTTTCTTT CASSPREGIRYTEAFF
- TRBJ2-7 TRBV4-2 - TGTGCCAGCAGCCACCCACGCGGGGCCTACGAGCAGTACTTC CASSHPRGAYEQYF
- TRBJ2-1 TRBV6-1 - TGTGCCAGCAGTGAAGGGGATGAGCAGTTCTTC CASSEGDEQFF
- TRBJ1-2 TRBV5-6 - TGTGCCAGCAGCCTCGCTGCGTTTGATAGCTACACCTTC CASSLAAFDSYTF
- TRBJ2-1 TRBV2 - TGTGCCAGCAGTATCCTAGCAGATGAGATCTACAATGAGCAGTTCTTC CASSILADEIYNEQFF
- TRBJ2-7 TRBV9 - TGTGCCAGCAGCCCCGACTACTACGAGCAGTACTTC CASSPDYYEQYF
- TRBJ2-7 TRBV27 once TGTGCCAGCAGTTCCCTTTGGACAGCACAGGACGAGCAGTACTTC CASSSLWTAQDEQYF
- TRBJ2-5 TRBV13 - TGTGCCAGCAGCCGAGAGGGGGGTCCACAAGAGACCCAGTACTTC CASSREGGPQETQYF
TRBD1 TRBJ2-7 TRBV4-3 once TGCGCCAGCAGCCAAGCTGGGACAGGCTCCTACGAGCAGTACTTC CASSQAGTGSYEQYF
- TRBJ2-7 TRBV28 - TGTGCCAGCAGCTCCCCCCGGGACACTCCACCGGGGGAGCAGTACTTC CASSSPRDTPPGEQYF
- TRBJ2-7 TRBV7-9 - TGTGCCAGCAGCTTTGGGTACAAGGGGGAGCAGTACTTC CASSFGYKGEQYF
- TRBJ2-1 TRBV28 - TGTGCCAGCAGTTTGGGTATCAACGAGCAGTTCTTC CASSLGINEQFF
- TRBJ2-5 TRBV27 - TGTGCCAGCAGTCCGTACGCGATAGGCTACACAAAAAAGCAAGAGACCCAGTACTTC CASSPYAIGYTKKQETQYF
TRBD2 TRBJ2-2 TRBV5-1 - TGCGCCAGCAGCTTGACCCCGGGGGGGGCCGGGGAGCTGTTTTTT CASSLTPGGAGELFF
- TRBJ2-7 TRBV27 - TGTGCCAGCAGTGGCCGGACAGCCTACGAGCAGTACTTC CASSGRTAYEQYF
- TRBJ2-5 TRBV7-9 - TGTGCCAGCAGCTTATCGACTCCCCAAGAGACCCAGTACTTC CASSLSTPQETQYF
- TRBJ2-1 TRBV2 - TGTGCCAGCAGTGGGGGAGCCTTTGAGCAGTTCTTC CASSGGAFEQFF
- TRBJ2-6 TRBV4-3 - TGCGCCAGCAGCCAACAGGACTCTGGGGCCAACGTCCTGACTTTC CASSQQDSGANVLTF
TRBD1 TRBJ1-5 TRBV10-2 few TGCGCCAGCAGTGGGTGGGACAGATTCAATCAGCCCCAGCATTTT CASSGWDRFNQPQHF
- TRBJ2-7 TRBV9 - TGTGCCAGCAGCGTAGCTGGCGGGTCGTACTACGAGCAGTACTTC CASSVAGGSYYEQYF